Listed below are T cell receptor beta chains from one sample, sequenced in a study of blood T cells in healthy people across ages. TCRdb re-derived calls from the 5' RACE reads in MiXCR, one entry per CDR3 protein. Here the sample spans almost 1 million distinct CDR3 sequences, about 51% being singletons. The material sequenced was blood. All receptors come from an older woman in good health. The CDR3 runs from the conserved cysteine through the conserved F or W. The D gene is left open where the match is weak. Only part of the rows carry a size: once, few, many, or a class if the clone is expanded.

clone size	V gene	J gene	D gene	CDR3 protein
NA	TRBV3-1	TRBJ2-1	NA	CASSLISSGAAPFF
NA	TRBV3-1	TRBJ1-3	NA	CASSQGTPDSATGNTIYF
NA	TRBV7-8	TRBJ2-7	TRBD2	CASSLAPIGTRLSYEQYF
NA	TRBV10-3	TRBJ2-7	TRBD1	CAISRLGQGTSYERYF
few	TRBV7-9	TRBJ2-5	NA	CASSFSGAKETQYF
few	TRBV28	TRBJ1-2	NA	CASSFGSSYGYTF
NA	TRBV12-3/TRBV12-4	TRBJ1-2	NA	CASSDAPDRPYGYTF
NA	TRBV12-3/TRBV12-4	TRBJ2-7	NA	CASERGRGPGEQYF
NA	TRBV5-8	TRBJ2-3	TRBD1	CASSPTGTVMSDTQYF
NA	TRBV2	TRBJ1-2	TRBD1	CASDRGSHGYTF
NA	TRBV5-1	TRBJ2-3	NA	CASSLPALARATDTQYF
NA	TRBV6-6	TRBJ2-3	NA	CASSYPGLDKQGTQYF
NA	TRBV4-3	TRBJ2-1	TRBD2	CASSQDRVLAYGEQFF
NA	TRBV3-1	TRBJ2-7	NA	CASSQNLGGYEQYF
NA	TRBV7-8	TRBJ2-7	TRBD1	CASSVDRGKSYEQYF
NA	TRBV2	TRBJ2-3	TRBD2	CASSPTSGLRTDTQYF
NA	TRBV20-1	TRBJ1-5	NA	CSARPGGAGNQPQHF
NA	TRBV7-8	TRBJ2-3	NA	CASSQSRGGGTDTQYF
few	TRBV18	TRBJ2-7	NA	CASSGGLSNTYEQYF
NA	TRBV10-3	TRBJ2-2	NA	CAISEGTPSTGELFF
many	TRBV7-2	TRBJ1-5	NA	CASSLDGNQPQHF
NA	TRBV2	NA	NA	CASSEATSLNEQYF
NA	TRBV7-2	TRBJ2-7	TRBD2	CASSPRLAGSSYEQYF
few	TRBV7-6	TRBJ2-3	TRBD2	CASSSGLAGYLDTQYF
NA	TRBV6-2/TRBV6-3	TRBJ2-7	TRBD2	CASLTRGGSLYEQYF
NA	TRBV2	TRBJ2-1	NA	CATETPGSINEQFF
NA	TRBV9	TRBJ1-1	NA	CASSGGATTEAFF
few	TRBV27	NA	TRBD2	CASSLLAGDPLYEQYF
many	TRBV29-1	TRBJ2-5	TRBD1	CSALRDRRQETQYF
NA	TRBV5-1	TRBJ2-1	TRBD2	CASSPTLAGENEQFF
NA	TRBV6-2/TRBV6-3	TRBJ2-3	NA	CASSFTGTSHDTQYF
few	TRBV5-6	TRBJ2-3	NA	CASRYQTPESTDTQYF
few	TRBV5-1	TRBJ2-7	TRBD1	CASSLQGDKNEQYF
few	TRBV30	TRBJ2-5	NA	CAWSARTYNEQYF
NA	TRBV7-2	TRBJ2-2	NA	CASSLEGTGGELFF
NA	TRBV20-1	NA	NA	CSANRDKAREQYF
NA	TRBV6-5	TRBJ2-3	TRBD2	CASSYSSVKRDRSDTQYF
NA	TRBV18	TRBJ2-7	TRBD1	CASSPQTGFVYEQYF
few	TRBV4-1	TRBJ2-7	NA	CASSQVRGSGEQYF
NA	TRBV4-1	TRBJ1-3	NA	CASSQNSGNTIYF
few	TRBV12-3/TRBV12-4	TRBJ2-1	TRBD1	CASARTGTGVPNEQFF
NA	TRBV20-1	TRBJ2-5	TRBD2	CSARELAGGGREQYF
NA	TRBV7-2	TRBJ2-7	NA	CACSLSSDNEQYF
NA	TRBV20-1	TRBJ2-1	TRBD1	CSARDPGQGGKQFF
NA	TRBV28	NA	NA	CASSVGQGGVDEQYF
few	TRBV7-8	TRBJ2-6	NA	CASSSLAWTDTASGANVLTF
NA	TRBV4-3	TRBJ2-5	NA	CASSVRSAKGQGTQYF
few	TRBV7-9	TRBJ2-5	TRBD1	CASSTGGPQETQYF
few	TRBV6-1	TRBJ2-1	TRBD2	CASSLSLAGVVDNEQFF
few	TRBV4-1	TRBJ2-3	NA	CASSQAWGSGTDTQYF
NA	TRBV7-2	TRBJ2-7	NA	CASSLGTSKAQGEQYF
NA	TRBV29-1	NA	TRBD1	CSVEWTGGGETQYF
few	TRBV11-2	TRBJ2-1	NA	CASSLIVRGPGQFF
few	TRBV15	TRBJ1-1	NA	CATSRGNRLNTEAFF
few	TRBV4-3	TRBJ2-3	NA	CASSQDGTGADTQYF
NA	TRBV20-1	TRBJ2-3	TRBD2	CSAREREMPWTDTQYF
NA	TRBV7-2	TRBJ1-6	NA	CASSLAPGSSWPRGNSPLHF
NA	TRBV29-1	TRBJ2-1	NA	CSVESPRTPYNEQFF
once	TRBV29-1	NA	NA	CSVGYGPHNEQYF